This T cell receptor beta chain was obtained from a study of T cells in women clearing cervical HPV infection. About the research overall: Case blood was drawn when the lesion was first found; control blood after infection became undetectable. For cases, blood was sampled a median approximately 150 days after lesion detection, interquartile range about 90 to 230 days.

V gave up 3 bases and J gave up 0 bases; unmatched junction bases: 2. The CDR3 is 14 residues long. CDR1 and CDR2 (germline): DFQATT, SNEGSKA (reference sequence). Comments on this clone: The read finishes 3 residues shy of the CDR3 end, and the germline J gene is used to complete it.

Profiling relied on immunoSEQ multiplex PCR, and the TCRdb table lists in-frame clones only, not all of them. This sample contains 14,000 or so clones. The chain uses TRBV20-1 and TRBJ1-5; 7 nucleotides line up with TRBD1. This receptor was taken from a woman aged 18-69 years with a cervical HPV16 infection that either progressed to CIN3+ or cleared (not recorded which). Sequencing input: blood buffy coat. The CDR3 DNA, read in part, is TGCAGTGCTAGGACAGGGCTTAGCAATCAGCCC. Its translation: CSARTGLSNQP. The full CDR3 protein reads CSARTGLSNQPQHF.